Following are 18 T cell receptor beta chains from one sample sequenced in a study of blood T cell repertoires in COVID-19. Assay used: immunoSEQ multiplex PCR; TCRdb lists only in-frame clones, some missing. The data show about 140,000 clones, about 83% seen once. Material for sequencing was PBMCs or T cells enriched from blood (not recorded which). Every receptor here comes from a woman between 45 and 60 years old with acute COVID-19.

This clone was detected only a few times. The rearrangement uses TRBV5-5 and TRBJ2-3; D is unresolved. V lost 0 bases, J lost 9 bases, and 17 bases lay in between. The CDR3 runs 15 residues. Germline V CDR1 and CDR2: SGHKS, YYEKEE (reference sequence). The CDR3 bases are TGTGCCAGCAGCTTGGAGGTTTACCTACGCAGGACGCAGTATTTT. Translating it yields CASSLEVYLRRTQYF.

DNA for the CDR3: TGTGCCAGCTCCCCGAGGGCCGTTGGGGTTAGCACTGAAGCTTTCTTT. It yields the protein CASSPRAVGVSTEAFF. The V call is TRBV18, the J call TRBJ1-1; D unclear. The V and J ends lost 6 bases and 4 bases respectively, with 21 bases between them. The CDR3 extends over 16 amino acids. CDR1 KGHSH and CDR2 LQKENI come from the germline V gene.

This chain joins TRBV4-1 and TRBJ2-7, with a possible D match to TRBD1 (5 bases). Trimming left V 5 bases short and J 3 bases short, with 11 bases between. The CDR3 spans 13 residues. Germline CDR1 is MGHRA and CDR2 is YSYEKL. CDR3 nucleotides: TGCGCCAGCAGCGTTCGACAGAGCTACGAGCAGTACTTC. Its translation is CASSVRQSYEQYF.

The chain combines TRBV6-5 with TRBJ2-2; 8 positions match TRBD2. Germline V gives CDR1 MNHEY, CDR2 SVGAGI. V was pared by 7 bases and J by 5 bases, with 6 bases of the junction left unmatched. The CDR3 totals 14 residues. CDR3: CASKSGGGTGELFF. Written as DNA, the CDR3 is TGTGCCAGCAAAAGCGGGGGCGGGACCGGGGAGCTGTTTTTT.

V and J are TRBV6-5 and TRBJ1-4; D is unresolved. Germline V gene sequence: CDR1 MNHEY, CDR2 SVGAGI. The CDR3 length is 16 residues. Trimming took off 0 bases at V and 7 bases at J, with 15 bases between the two ends. The DNA for the CDR3 is TGTGCCAGCAGTTACTCGAGTTGGGCCACGAGTGAAAAACTGTTTTTT. Protein product: CASSYSSWATSEKLFF.

The genes are TRBV28 and TRBJ1-5; 7 positions agree with TRBD1. The CDR3 covers 15 residues. In germline, CDR1 is MDHEN, CDR2 SYDVKM. The V and J ends lost 6 bases and 0 bases, in that order; junction bases with no gene match: 5. CDR3 in amino acids: CASSRDSDSNQPQHF. The CDR3 coding sequence is TGTGCCAGCAGCCGGGACAGCGATAGCAATCAGCCCCAGCATTTT.

In this sample, this clone turned up once. J is TRBJ2-5 and V is TRBV4-2; TRBD2 agrees at 10 bases. Germline-derived CDR1 and CDR2 are LGHNA and YNFKEQ. The CDR3 covers 15 residues. The V and J ends lost 4 bases and 1 base, in that order; junction bases with no gene match: 3. CDR3 nucleotide sequence: TGTGCCAGCAGCCCTTGGACTAGCGGCCAAGAGACCCAGTACTTC. The encoded protein is CASSPWTSGQETQYF.

The V call is TRBV7-8, the J call TRBJ2-1, with TRBD1 identical over 8 bases. With 5 bases clipped from V and 12 bases from J, the junction kept 6 bases outside the gene matches. The CDR3 has 12 residues. CDR1 and CDR2 from the germline V gene are SGHVS and FQNEAQ. CDR3 loop: CASSQGQVAQFF. The CDR3 DNA is TGTGCCAGCAGCCAGGGACAGGTAGCGCAGTTCTTC.

This clone was counted once. The CDR3 is CASRSTLNYGYTF. The CDR3 bases are TGTGCCAGCAGGTCGACACTTAACTATGGCTACACCTTC. V gene TRBV7-9 combines with J gene TRBJ1-2; the D is unclear. Germline values: CDR1 SEHNR, CDR2 FQNEAQ (reference sequence). The CDR3 sequence is 13 residues long. The ends were cut back, 6 bases at V and 1 base at J, with 9 bases in the middle.

V is TRBV9 and J is TRBJ2-5; TRBD2 agrees at 7 bases. The CDR3 runs to 14 residues. The germline CDR1 and CDR2 sequences are SGDLS and YYNGEE. V was clipped by 2 bases and J by 4 bases; unmatched bases: 5. The CDR3 sequence: CASSVRLAGETQYF. CDR3 coding DNA: TGTGCCAGCAGCGTTCGATTAGCGGGAGAGACCCAGTACTTC.

V is TRBV15 and J is TRBJ2-2, with a possible D match to TRBD1 (6 bases). With 3 bases removed from V and 0 bases from J, the gap between germline ends came to 11 bases. CDR1 is LNHNV, CDR2 YYDKDF, per germline (reference sequence). The CDR3 runs to 16 residues. Here the CDR3 DNA reads TGTGCCACCAGCAGGGGACAAAGCACGAACACCGGGGAGCTGTTTTTT. Protein: CATSRGQSTNTGELFF.

CDR3 nucleotide sequence: TGTGCCAGCAGTGAAGGGGGACTAGACCACAATGAGCAGTTCTTC. Translating gives CASSEGGLDHNEQFF. This sequence joins TRBV6-4 and TRBJ2-1; 8 bases are shared with TRBD2. This CDR3 has 15 residues. The ends lost 3 bases at V and 5 bases at J; junction bases unmatched: 6. Germline V lookup: CDR1 MRHNA, CDR2 SNTAGT.

The chain joins TRBV11-2 to TRBJ1-5; 8 bases are shared with TRBD1. Germline V CDR1 and CDR2: SGHAT, FQNNGV. With 4 bases clipped from V and 0 bases from J, the junction kept 8 bases outside the gene matches. The CDR3 extends over 17 amino acids. CDR3 loop: CASSSGTGSPSNQPQHF. DNA of the CDR3: TGTGCCAGCAGCTCTGGGACAGGCAGTCCTAGCAATCAGCCCCAGCATTTT.

In this sample, this clone turned up many times. This chain connects TRBV6-1 to TRBJ1-5; no clear D gene. This CDR3 has 15 amino acids. V lost 1 base, J lost 2 bases, and 9 bases lay in between. Germline V CDR1 and CDR2: MNHNS, SASEGT. The chain's CDR3 is CASSEDLGGNQPQHF. The CDR3 DNA sequence: TGTGCCAGCAGTGAAGATTTGGGAGGCAATCAGCCCCAGCATTTT.

The J gene is TRBJ1-4, the V gene TRBV7-9, with a weak D call TRBD1 (6 bases). The V and J ends lost 5 bases and 13 bases respectively, with 17 bases between them. Germline V gene sequence: CDR1 SEHNR, CDR2 FQNEAQ (reference sequence). CDR3 length equals 13 residues. The CDR3 DNA reads as TGTGCCAGCAGCCCGATGACAGGAGGCGGACTGTTTTTT. It specifies CASSPMTGGGLFF.

This chain connects TRBV19 to TRBJ2-1; 7 bases agree with TRBD2. CDR1 is LNHDA and CDR2 is SQIVND in the germline V gene (reference sequence). This CDR3 is built from 14 residues. V trimming: 3 bases; J trimming: 10 bases; junction bases outside the gene matches: 9. CDR3 bases: TGTGCCAGTAGTATTCCCGGGAGGAGTGGCGAGCAGTTCTTC. It translates to CASSIPGRSGEQFF.

The V gene is TRBV11-2, the J gene TRBJ2-7, with D possibly being TRBD2 (6 bases). Germline CDR1 reads SGHAT; CDR2 reads FQNNGV. The V end lost 2 bases, the J end lost 3 bases, and 23 bases lay between the germline ends. The CDR3 loop spans 18 amino acids. This chain's CDR3 is CASSLLGVIGSYYYEQYF. In nucleotides, the CDR3 is TGTGCCAGCAGCTTATTAGGGGTCATCGGGAGTTATTACTACGAGCAGTACTTC.

This chain uses TRBV19 with TRBJ1-2, with TRBD1 matching over 7 bases. Germline V gene data show CDR1 as LNHDA and CDR2 as SQIVND (reference sequence). Trimming at V came to 5 bases and at J to 7 bases, leaving 13 bases not matched to a gene. This CDR3 has 15 residues. The CDR3: CASSDTSTGRAGYTF. Written as DNA, the CDR3 is TGTGCCAGTAGTGATACCTCGACAGGGCGGGCTGGCTACACCTTC.